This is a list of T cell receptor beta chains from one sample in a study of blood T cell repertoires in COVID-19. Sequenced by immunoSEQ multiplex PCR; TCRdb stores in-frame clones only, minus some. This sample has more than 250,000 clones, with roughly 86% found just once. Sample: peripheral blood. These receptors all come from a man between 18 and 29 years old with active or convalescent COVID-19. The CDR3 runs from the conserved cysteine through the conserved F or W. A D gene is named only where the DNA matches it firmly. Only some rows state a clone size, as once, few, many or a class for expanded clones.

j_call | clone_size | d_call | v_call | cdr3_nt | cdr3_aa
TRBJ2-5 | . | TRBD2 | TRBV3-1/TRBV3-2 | TGTGCCAGCAGCCAAGTCGGACTAGTCCAAGAGACCCAGTACTTC | CASSQVGLVQETQYF
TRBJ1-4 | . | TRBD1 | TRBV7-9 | TGTGCCAGCAGCTCCCGGGACAGGGGTGAAAAACTGTTTTTT | CASSSRDRGEKLFF
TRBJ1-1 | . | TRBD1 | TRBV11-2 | TGTGCCAGCAGCTGGTTAAAAACAGGGGTCGGCCTTGAAGCTTTCTTT | CASSWLKTGVGLEAFF
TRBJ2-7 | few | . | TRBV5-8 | TGTGCCAGCAGCTTGGACTCAGGAACCGAAGAACCTTACGAGCAGTACTTC | CASSLDSGTEEPYEQYF
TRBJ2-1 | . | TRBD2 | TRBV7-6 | TGTGCCAGCAGCACCGGGGCTAGCGGGAGTATCAACAATGAGCAGTTCTTC | CASSTGASGSINNEQFF
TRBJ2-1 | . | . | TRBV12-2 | TGTGCAAGTCGCTTAGTGCGGGGGGTCTACAATGAGCAGTTCTTC | CASRLVRGVYNEQFF
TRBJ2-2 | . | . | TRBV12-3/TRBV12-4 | TGTGCCAGCAGTTTGGGGGGGCCCGGGGAGCTGTTTTTT | CASSLGGPGELFF
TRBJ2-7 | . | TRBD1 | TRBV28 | TGTGCCAGCAGTTTCTGGACAGGGGGCCCCCACTACGAGCAGTACTTC | CASSFWTGGPHYEQYF
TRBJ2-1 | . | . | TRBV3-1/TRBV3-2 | TGTGCCAGCAGCCGGAGGGGATACTACAATGAGCAGTTCTTC | CASSRRGYYNEQFF
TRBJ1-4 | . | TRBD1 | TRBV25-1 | TGTGCCAGCAGTGACCACAGGGGTAGTGAAAAACTGTTTTTT | CASSDHRGSEKLFF
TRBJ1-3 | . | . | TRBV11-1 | TGTGCCAGCAGCTTTGGACACCCACCGAACACCATATATTTT | CASSFGHPPNTIYF
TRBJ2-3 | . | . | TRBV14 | TGTGCCAGCAGCCAACAGGAGGGAAGCACAGATACGCAGTATTTT | CASSQQEGSTDTQYF
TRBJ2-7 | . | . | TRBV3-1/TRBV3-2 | TGTGCCAGCAGCCAAGATCCCCAACGGAGCGACGAGCAGTACTTC | CASSQDPQRSDEQYF
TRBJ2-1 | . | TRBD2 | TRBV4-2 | TGTGCCAGCAGCCAAGATCGTCGGACTAGGGACAATGAGCAGTTCTTC | CASSQDRRTRDNEQFF
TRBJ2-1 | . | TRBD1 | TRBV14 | TGTGCCAGCAGCCAAGATCTATACGGGACAGGGTTCACCAATGAGCAGTTCTTC | CASSQDLYGTGFTNEQFF
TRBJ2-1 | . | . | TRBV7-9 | TGTGCCAGCAGCCTGCGGGACAGTCCCTACAATGAGCAGTTCTTC | CASSLRDSPYNEQFF
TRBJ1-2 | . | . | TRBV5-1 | TGCGCCAGCAGCCCCAGGAATCCTTCTGATGGCTACACCTTC | CASSPRNPSDGYTF
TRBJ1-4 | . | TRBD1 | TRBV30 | TGTGCCTGGAGTTCGCGGGACAGGGGCCATCCCCGTAATGAAAAACTGTTTTTT | CAWSSRDRGHPRNEKLFF
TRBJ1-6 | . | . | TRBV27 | TGTGCCAGCTGCAGGGGTTGGAATTCACCCCTCCACTTT | CASCRGWNSPLHF
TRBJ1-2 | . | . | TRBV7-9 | TGTGCCAGCAGCGTTACAGGTTTCGACGGCTACACCTTC | CASSVTGFDGYTF
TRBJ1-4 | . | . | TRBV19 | TGTGCCAGCGAACAGGTTCCTAATGAAAAACTGTTTTTT | CASEQVPNEKLFF
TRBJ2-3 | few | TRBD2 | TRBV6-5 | TGTGCCAGCAGCCTAGCGGGAACAGAAGATACGCAGTATTTT | CASSLAGTEDTQYF
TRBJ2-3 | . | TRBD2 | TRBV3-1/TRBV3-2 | TGTGCCAGCAGCCTGCAACGGGGGACTAGGTTCGATACGCAGTATTTT | CASSLQRGTRFDTQYF
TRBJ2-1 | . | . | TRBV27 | TGTGCCAGCAGTTTACTAAACAATGAGCAGTTCTTC | CASSLLNNEQFF
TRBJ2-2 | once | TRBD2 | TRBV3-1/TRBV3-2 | TGTGCCAGCAGCCAACGGGGGGTCGCCGGGGAGCTGTTTTTT | CASSQRGVAGELFF
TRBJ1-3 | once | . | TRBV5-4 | TGTGCCAGCAGCTTGGCCGCGGTCGGAAACACCATATATTTT | CASSLAAVGNTIYF
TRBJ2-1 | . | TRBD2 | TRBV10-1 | TGCGCCAGCGCTAGCGGGGGGATTTTGTACAATGAGCAGTTCTTC | CASASGGILYNEQFF
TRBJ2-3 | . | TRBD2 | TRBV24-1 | TGTGCCACCAGTGTAGCGGGGCCCCTCACAGATACGCAGTATTTT | CATSVAGPLTDTQYF
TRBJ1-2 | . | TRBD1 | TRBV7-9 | TGTGCCAGCAGCTCGAGGACAGGGCCACATAACTATGGCTACACCTTC | CASSSRTGPHNYGYTF
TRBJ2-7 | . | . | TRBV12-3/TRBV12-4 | TGTGCCAGCAGATACACAGGGACCGAGCAGTACTTC | CASRYTGTEQYF
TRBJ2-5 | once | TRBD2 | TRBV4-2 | TGTGCCAGCAGCCAAGTGACTAGCGGGAGGGTGCAAGAGACCCAGTACTTC | CASSQVTSGRVQETQYF
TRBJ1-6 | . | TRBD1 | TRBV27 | TGTGCCAGCAGACCGGGACAGGGAAGGAAGAAAGGATCACCCCTCCACTTT | CASRPGQGRKKGSPLHF
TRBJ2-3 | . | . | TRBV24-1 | TGTGCCACCAGTGACAAACTTAACACAGATACGCAGTATTTT | CATSDKLNTDTQYF
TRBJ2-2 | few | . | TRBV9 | TGTGCCAGCAGCGTGGTGGCAGGGTATGCGGACACCGGGGAGCTGTTTTTT | CASSVVAGYADTGELFF
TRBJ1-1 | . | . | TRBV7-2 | TGTGCCAGCAGCTTTCGCAGCGGGGCCTCAGAAGCTTTCTTT | CASSFRSGASEAFF
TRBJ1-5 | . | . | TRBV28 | TGTGCCAGCATGGTCCCAGATCAGCCCCAGCATTTT | CASMVPDQPQHF
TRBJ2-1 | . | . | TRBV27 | TGTGCCAGCAGTTCTCTCTTCGCGGGGGCCAATGAGCAGTTCTTC | CASSSLFAGANEQFF
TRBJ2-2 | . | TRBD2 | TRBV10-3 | TGTGCCATCAGTGAGACCTCTAGCGGGAGGTCGAACACCGGGGAGCTGTTTTTT | CAISETSSGRSNTGELFF
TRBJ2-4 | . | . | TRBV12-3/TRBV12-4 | TGTGCCAGCAGTTTCGGCAGGGAAAACATTCAGTACTTC | CASSFGRENIQYF
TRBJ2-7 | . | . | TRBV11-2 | TGTGCCAGCAGCTTGCAACCAGGGATCTACGAGCAGTACTTC | CASSLQPGIYEQYF
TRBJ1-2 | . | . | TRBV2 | TGTGCCAGCAAAGATGGAGACTTCTATGGCTACACCTTC | CASKDGDFYGYTF
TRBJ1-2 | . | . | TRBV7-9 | TGTGCCAGCAGCTTAATAGGGGATGGCTACACCTTC | CASSLIGDGYTF
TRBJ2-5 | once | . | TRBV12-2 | TGTGCAAGTCGCTTAGCGTTCGTTGAGACCCAGTACTTC | CASRLAFVETQYF
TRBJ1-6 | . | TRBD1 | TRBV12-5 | TGTGCTAGTGGTTTGGTTTCCGGGACAGGGGCGACTTGGAGTTCACCCCTCCACTTT | CASGLVSGTGATWSSPLHF